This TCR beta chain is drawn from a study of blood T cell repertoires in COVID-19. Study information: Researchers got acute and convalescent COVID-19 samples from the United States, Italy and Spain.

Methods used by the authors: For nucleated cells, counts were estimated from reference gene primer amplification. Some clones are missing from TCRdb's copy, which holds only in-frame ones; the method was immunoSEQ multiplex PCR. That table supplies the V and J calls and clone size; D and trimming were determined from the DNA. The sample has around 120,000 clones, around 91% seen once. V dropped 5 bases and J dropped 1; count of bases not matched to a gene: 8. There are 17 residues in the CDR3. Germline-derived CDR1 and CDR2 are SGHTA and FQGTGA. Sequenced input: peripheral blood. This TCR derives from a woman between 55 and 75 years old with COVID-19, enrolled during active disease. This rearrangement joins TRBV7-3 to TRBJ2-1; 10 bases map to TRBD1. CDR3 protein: CASSPGTGDVSYNEQFF. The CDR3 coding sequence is TGTGCCAGCAGCCCAGGGACAGGGGATGTGTCCTACAATGAGCAGTTCTTC.